This TCR beta chain originates from a study of CD4 and CD8 cells across lung adenocarcinoma regions. Trimming cost V 6 bases and J 5 bases, with 19 bases left between them. CDR3 length equals 15 residues. Germline CDR1 MNHNS, CDR2 SASEGT. Samples came from patients with localized non-small cell lung adenocarcinoma. From the PCR reads, TCRdb called clonotypes with MiXCR, one entry per CDR3 protein. The repertoire holds tens of thousands of distinct CDR3 sequences, with approximately 54% as singletons. Sequenced input: CD8+ T cells from the center of a lung tumor. This receptor was taken from a female donor with lung adenocarcinoma. The CD4 and CD8 labels of this study may be unreliable. V is TRBV6-1 and J is TRBJ1-1; D is possibly TRBD1 (5 bases). CDR3 protein: CASSPRSGRGTEAFF. The CDR3 DNA reads TGTGCCAGCAGCCCAAGGAGTGGCCGGGGGACTGAAGCTTTCTTT.